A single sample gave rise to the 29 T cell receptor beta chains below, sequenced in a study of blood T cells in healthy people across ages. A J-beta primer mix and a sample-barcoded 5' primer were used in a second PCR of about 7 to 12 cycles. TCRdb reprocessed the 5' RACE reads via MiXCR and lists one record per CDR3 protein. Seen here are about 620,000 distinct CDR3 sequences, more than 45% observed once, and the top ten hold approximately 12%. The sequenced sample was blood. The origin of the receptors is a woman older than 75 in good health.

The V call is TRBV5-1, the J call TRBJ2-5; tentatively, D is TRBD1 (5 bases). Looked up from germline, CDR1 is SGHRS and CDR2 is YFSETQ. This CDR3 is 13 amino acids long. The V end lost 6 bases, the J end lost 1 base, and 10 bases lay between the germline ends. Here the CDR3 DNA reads TGCGCCAGCAACCGGACACCCCAAGAGACCCAGTACTTC. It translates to CASNRTPQETQYF.

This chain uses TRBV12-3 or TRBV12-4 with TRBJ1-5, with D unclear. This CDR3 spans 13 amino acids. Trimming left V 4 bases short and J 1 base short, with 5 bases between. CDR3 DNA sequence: TGTGCCAGCAGTTGGGAGAGCAATCAGCCCCAGCATTTT. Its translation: CASSWESNQPQHF.

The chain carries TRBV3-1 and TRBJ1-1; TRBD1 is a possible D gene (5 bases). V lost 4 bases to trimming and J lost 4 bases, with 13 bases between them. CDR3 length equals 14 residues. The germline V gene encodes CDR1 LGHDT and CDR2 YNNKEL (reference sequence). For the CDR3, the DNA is TGTGCCAGCAGCCGGAGGGACGGAACCACTGAAGCTTTCTTT. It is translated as CASSRRDGTTEAFF.

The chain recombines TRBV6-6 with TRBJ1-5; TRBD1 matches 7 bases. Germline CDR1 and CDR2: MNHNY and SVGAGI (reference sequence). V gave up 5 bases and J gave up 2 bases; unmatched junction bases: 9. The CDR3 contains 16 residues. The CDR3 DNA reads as TGTGCCAGCAGTCCGGGAGGGGGCCGGGGCAATCAGCCCCAGCATTTT. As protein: CASSPGGGRGNQPQHF.

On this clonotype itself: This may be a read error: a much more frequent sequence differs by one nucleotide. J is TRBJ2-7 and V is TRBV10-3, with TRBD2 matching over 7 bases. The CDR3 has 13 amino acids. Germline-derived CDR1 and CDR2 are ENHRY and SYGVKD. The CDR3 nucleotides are TGTGTCATCAGACGGGAGGCTACCTACGAGCAGTACTTC. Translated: CVIRREATYEQYF.

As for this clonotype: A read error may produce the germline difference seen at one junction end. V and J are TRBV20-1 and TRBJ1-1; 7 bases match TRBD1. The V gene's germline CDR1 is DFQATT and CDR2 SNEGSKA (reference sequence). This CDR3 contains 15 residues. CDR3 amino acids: CSARDRRGFHTGAFF. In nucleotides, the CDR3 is TGCAGTGCTAGGGACCGCAGGGGGTTTCACACTGGAGCTTTCTTT.

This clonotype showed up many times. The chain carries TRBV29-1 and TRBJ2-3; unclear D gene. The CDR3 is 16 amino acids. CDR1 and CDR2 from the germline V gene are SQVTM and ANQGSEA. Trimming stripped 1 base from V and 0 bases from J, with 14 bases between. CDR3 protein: CSVEGSHSISTDTQYF. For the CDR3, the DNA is TGCAGCGTTGAAGGGTCGCACAGTATTAGCACAGATACGCAGTATTTT.

The CDR3 loop is CSATPGAVEQPQHF. The CDR3 DNA follows: TGCAGTGCTACCCCGGGGGCGGTTGAACAGCCCCAGCATTTT. The rearrangement joins TRBV20-1 to TRBJ1-5, with D possibly being TRBD1 (6 bases). CDR1 and CDR2 (germline): DFQATT, SNEGSKA (reference sequence). There are 14 residues in the CDR3. The germline V and J ends were trimmed by 4 bases and 7 bases, with 17 bases remaining between them.

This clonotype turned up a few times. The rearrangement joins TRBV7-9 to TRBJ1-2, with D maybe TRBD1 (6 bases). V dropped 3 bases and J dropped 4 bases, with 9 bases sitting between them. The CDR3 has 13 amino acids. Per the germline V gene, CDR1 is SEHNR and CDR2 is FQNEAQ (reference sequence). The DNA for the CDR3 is TGTGCCAGCAGCTTGGACAGCGGCTATGGCTACACCTTC. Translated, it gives CASSLDSGYGYTF.

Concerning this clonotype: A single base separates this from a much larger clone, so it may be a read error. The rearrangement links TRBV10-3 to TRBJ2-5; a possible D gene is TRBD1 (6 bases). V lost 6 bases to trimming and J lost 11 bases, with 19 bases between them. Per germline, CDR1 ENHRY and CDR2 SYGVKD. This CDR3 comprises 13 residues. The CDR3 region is CAIRQGSGHEQYF. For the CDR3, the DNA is TGTGCCATCAGACAGGGTTCTGGGCATGAGCAGTACTTC.

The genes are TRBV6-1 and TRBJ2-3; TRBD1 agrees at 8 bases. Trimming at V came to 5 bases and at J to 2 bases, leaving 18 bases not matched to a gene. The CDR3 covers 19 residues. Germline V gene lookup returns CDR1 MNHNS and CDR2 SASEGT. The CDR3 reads CASSISHRDRKYITDTQYF. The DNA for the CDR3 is TGTGCCAGCAGTATTTCCCACCGGGACAGGAAGTATATCACAGATACGCAGTATTTT.

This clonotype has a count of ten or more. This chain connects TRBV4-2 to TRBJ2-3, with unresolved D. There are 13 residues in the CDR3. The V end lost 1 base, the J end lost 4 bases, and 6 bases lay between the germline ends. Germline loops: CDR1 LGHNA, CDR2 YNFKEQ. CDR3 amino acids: CASSQAPADTQYF. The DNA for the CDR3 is TGTGCCAGCAGCCAAGCCCCAGCAGATACGCAGTATTTT.

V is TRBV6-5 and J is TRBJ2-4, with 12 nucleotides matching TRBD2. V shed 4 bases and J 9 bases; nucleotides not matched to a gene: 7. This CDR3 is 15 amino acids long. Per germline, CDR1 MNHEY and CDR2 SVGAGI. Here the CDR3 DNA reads TGTGCCAGCAGTTCCCTAGCGGGGGGGCGTTTCATTCAGTACTTC. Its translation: CASSSLAGGRFIQYF.

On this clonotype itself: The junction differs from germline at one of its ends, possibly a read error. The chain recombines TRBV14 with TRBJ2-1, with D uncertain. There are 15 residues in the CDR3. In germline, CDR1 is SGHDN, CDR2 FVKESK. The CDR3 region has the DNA TGTGCCAGCAGCCGCCTAGGCCGATCCCACAATGAGCAGGTCTTC. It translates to CASSRLGRSHNEQVF.

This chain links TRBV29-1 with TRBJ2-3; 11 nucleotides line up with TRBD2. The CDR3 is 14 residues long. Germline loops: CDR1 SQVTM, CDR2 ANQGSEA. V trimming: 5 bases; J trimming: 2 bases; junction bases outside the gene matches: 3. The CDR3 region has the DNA TGCAGCGTTCGGGGACTAGCGGACACAGATACGCAGTATTTT. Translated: CSVRGLADTDTQYF.

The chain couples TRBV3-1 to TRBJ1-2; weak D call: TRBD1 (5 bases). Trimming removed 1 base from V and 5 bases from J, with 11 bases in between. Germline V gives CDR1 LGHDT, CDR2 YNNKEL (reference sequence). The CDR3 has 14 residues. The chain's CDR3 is CASSQGQGLYGYTF. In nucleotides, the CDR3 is TGTGCCAGCAGCCAAGGTCAGGGTTTGTATGGCTACACCTTC. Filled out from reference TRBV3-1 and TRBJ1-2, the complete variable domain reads DTAVSQTPKYLVTQMGNDKSIKCEQNLGHDTMYWYKQDSKKFLKIMFSYNNKELIINETVPNRFSPKSPDKAHLNLHINSLELGDSAVYFCASSQGQGLYGYTFGSGTRLTVV.

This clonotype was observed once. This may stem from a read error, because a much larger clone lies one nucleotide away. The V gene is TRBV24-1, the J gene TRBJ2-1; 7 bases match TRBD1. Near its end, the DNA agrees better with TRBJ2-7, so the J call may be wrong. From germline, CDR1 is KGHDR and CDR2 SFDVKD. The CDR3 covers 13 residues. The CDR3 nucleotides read TGTGCCACCACGGGACAGCCCTACAATGAGCAGTACTTC. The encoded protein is CATTGQPYNEQYF.

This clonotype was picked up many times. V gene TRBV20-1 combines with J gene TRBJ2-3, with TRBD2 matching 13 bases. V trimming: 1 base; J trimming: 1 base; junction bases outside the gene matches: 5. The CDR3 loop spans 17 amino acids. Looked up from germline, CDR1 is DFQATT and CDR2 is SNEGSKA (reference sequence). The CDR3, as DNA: TGCAGTGCTAGAGTTGCAGGACTAGCGGGGGGCACAGATACGCAGTATTTT. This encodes CSARVAGLAGGTDTQYF.

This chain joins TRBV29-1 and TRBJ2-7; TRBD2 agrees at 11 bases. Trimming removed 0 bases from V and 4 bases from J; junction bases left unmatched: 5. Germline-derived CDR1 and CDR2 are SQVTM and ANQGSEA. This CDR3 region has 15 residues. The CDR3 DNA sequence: TGCAGCGTTGAAGATCAAACTAGCGGGGGTTACGAGCAGTACTTC. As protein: CSVEDQTSGGYEQYF.

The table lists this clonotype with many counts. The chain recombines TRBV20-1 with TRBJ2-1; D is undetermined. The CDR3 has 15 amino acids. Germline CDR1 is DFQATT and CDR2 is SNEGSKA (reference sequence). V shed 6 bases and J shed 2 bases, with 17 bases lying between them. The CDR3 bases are TGCAGTGCAAACTTTAGAGGCGGCGCCTACAATGAGCAGTTCTTC. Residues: CSANFRGGAYNEQFF.

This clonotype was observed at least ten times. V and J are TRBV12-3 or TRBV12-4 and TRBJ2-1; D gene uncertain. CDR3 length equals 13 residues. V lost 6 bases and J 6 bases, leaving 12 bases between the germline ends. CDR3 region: CASSPLLPNEQFF. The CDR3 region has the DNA TGTGCCAGCAGCCCGCTCCTCCCCAATGAGCAGTTCTTC.

The chain's CDR3 is CASSLRSPFTSNQPQHF. The CDR3 DNA reads as TGTGCCAGCAGTTTAAGGTCCCCTTTTACGAGCAATCAGCCCCAGCATTTT. This rearrangement joins TRBV12-3 or TRBV12-4 to TRBJ1-5; D gene uncertain. V was pared by 2 bases and J by 1 base, with 15 bases between. The CDR3 is 17 amino acids.

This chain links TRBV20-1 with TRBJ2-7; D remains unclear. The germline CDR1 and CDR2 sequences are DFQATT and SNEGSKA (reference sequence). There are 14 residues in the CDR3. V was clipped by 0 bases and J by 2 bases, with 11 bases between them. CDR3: CSARDVRATYEQYF. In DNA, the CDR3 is TGCAGTGCTAGAGATGTCCGGGCTACCTACGAGCAGTACTTC.

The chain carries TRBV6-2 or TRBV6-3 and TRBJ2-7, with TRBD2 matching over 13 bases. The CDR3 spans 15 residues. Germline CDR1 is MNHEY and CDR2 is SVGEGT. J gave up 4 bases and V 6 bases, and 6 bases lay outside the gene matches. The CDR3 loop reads CASSYGTSGIYEQYF. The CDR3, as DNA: TGTGCCAGCAGCTACGGGACTAGCGGGATTTACGAGCAGTACTTC.

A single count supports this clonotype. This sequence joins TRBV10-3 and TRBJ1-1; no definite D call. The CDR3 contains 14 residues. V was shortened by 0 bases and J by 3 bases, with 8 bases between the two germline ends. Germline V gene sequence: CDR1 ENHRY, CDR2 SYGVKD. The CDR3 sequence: CAISESWVDTEAFF. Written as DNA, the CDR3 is TGTGCCATCAGTGAGTCCTGGGTTGACACTGAAGCTTTCTTT.

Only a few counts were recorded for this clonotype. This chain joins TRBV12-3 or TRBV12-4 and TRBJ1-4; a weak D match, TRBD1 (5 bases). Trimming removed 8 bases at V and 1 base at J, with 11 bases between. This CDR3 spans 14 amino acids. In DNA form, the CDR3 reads TGTGCCAGCCGCCACGGGGGAACTAATGAAAAACTGTTTTTT. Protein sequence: CASRHGGTNEKLFF.

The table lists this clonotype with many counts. CDR3 nucleotides: TGTGCCAGCAGCCCAGAGTTGGACTCTGGGGCCAACGTCCTGACTTTC. The encoded protein is CASSPELDSGANVLTF. This rearrangement joins TRBV9 to TRBJ2-6; D gene ambiguous. Looked up from germline, CDR1 is SGDLS and CDR2 is YYNGEE. Trimming pared 4 bases from V and 0 bases from J, leaving 11 bases between. This CDR3 comprises 16 residues.

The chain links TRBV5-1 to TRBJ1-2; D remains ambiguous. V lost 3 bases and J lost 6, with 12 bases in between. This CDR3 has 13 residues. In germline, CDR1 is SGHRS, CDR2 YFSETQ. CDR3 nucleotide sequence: TGCGCCAGCAGCTGGGTAATTGGGGATGGCTACACCTTC. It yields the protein CASSWVIGDGYTF.

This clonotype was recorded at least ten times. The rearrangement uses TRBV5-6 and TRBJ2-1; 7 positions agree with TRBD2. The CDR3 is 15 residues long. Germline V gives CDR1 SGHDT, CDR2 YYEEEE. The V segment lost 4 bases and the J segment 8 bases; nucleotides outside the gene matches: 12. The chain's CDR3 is CASSRPGLLLHEQFF. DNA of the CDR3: TGTGCCAGCAGCCGGCCGGGACTACTCCTCCATGAGCAGTTCTTC. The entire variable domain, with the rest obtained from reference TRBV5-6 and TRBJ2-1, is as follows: DAGVTQSPTHLIKTRGQQVTLRCSPKSGHDTVSWYQQALGQGPQFIFQYYEEEERQRGNFPDRFSGHQFPNYSSELNVNALLLGDSALYLCASSRPGLLLHEQFFGPGTRLTVL.